A selection of T cell receptor beta chains follows, all from one sample in a study of T-cell memory formation after mild COVID-19. Each CDR3 protein is one row after TCRdb ran MiXCR on the 5' RACE reads. Here the sample spans about 60,000 distinct CDR3 sequences, over 9% being singletons. Sequenced sample: PBMCs or a T cell subset sorted from them (not recorded which). All receptors come from a young man who had mild COVID-19 (a few samples of this study predate the infection). Cell type and time point are not known. CDR3s include the opening cysteine and the closing phenylalanine or tryptophan. The D gene is left open where the match is weak. For some rows the clone size is stated as once, few or many, or as a class when expanded; others skip it.

j_call,d_call,clone_size,v_call,cdr3_aa,cdr3_nt
TRBJ2-5,TRBD2,few,TRBV6-2/TRBV6-3,CASSWGQGGETQYF,TGTGCCAGCAGTTGGGGCCAGGGAGGGGAGACCCAGTACTTC
TRBJ2-5,TRBD1,many,TRBV12-3/TRBV12-4,CASRDPYLRQGDQETQYF,TGTGCCAGCAGGGATCCCTACCTAAGACAGGGGGACCAAGAGACCCAGTACTTC
TRBJ2-3,TRBD1,few,TRBV11-3,CASSFGTGSGRNTQYF,TGTGCCAGCAGCTTCGGGACAGGGTCGGGACGAAATACGCAGTATTTT
TRBJ2-3,TRBD2,few,TRBV6-5,CASSYGGASGGGTQYF,TGTGCCAGCAGTTACGGCGGGGCTAGCGGGGGTGGTACGCAGTATTTT
TRBJ2-1,TRBD2,many,TRBV9,CASSPYVAGGGEQFF,TGTGCCAGCAGCCCCTACGTAGCGGGGGGGGGTGAGCAGTTCTTC
TRBJ1-1,.,once,TRBV12-3/TRBV12-4,CASRSYTEAFF,TGTGCCAGCAGGAGTTACACTGAAGCTTTCTTT
TRBJ1-4,.,.,TRBV4-2,CASSQATASNEKLFF,TGTGCCAGCAGCCAAGCTACAGCCAGTAATGAAAAACTGTTTTTT
TRBJ1-2,TRBD1,.,TRBV20-1,CSAPSGTDLYGYTF,TGCAGTGCTCCTTCCGGGACAGACCTCTATGGCTACACCTTC
TRBJ2-2,TRBD1,.,TRBV4-3,CASSHAGTVFTGELFF,TGCGCCAGCAGCCATGCCGGGACAGTTTTCACCGGGGAGCTGTTTTTT
TRBJ2-5,.,few,TRBV5-5,CASRNLLNQETQYF,TGTGCCAGCAGGAACCTGTTAAACCAAGAGACCCAGTACTTC
TRBJ2-3,TRBD1,many,TRBV7-9,CASSFSGQATDTQYF,TGTGCCAGCAGCTTTTCTGGACAGGCCACAGATACGCAGTATTTT
TRBJ2-1,.,.,TRBV20-1,CSAWNPGSSNEQFF,TGCAGTGCTTGGAACCCGGGATCCTCCAATGAGCAGTTCTTC
TRBJ2-1,TRBD2,many,TRBV7-3,CASSSTSGYNEQFF,TGTGCCAGCAGCTCGACTAGCGGGTACAATGAGCAGTTCTTC
TRBJ1-1,.,few,TRBV5-6,CASSLKGRMTGLNTEAFF,TGTGCCAGCAGCTTGAAAGGGAGGATGACAGGCCTGAACACTGAAGCTTTCTTT
TRBJ2-1,.,few,TRBV4-3,CASSQERAGYNEQFF,TGCGCCAGCAGCCAAGAGCGGGCTGGATACAATGAGCAGTTCTTC
TRBJ1-6,.,.,TRBV5-1,CASSLVDIYNSPLHF,TGCGCCAGCAGCTTGGTCGACATCTATAATTCACCCCTCCACTTT
TRBJ1-5,.,.,TRBV19,CASSIRVDFSNQPQHF,TGTGCCAGTAGTATTCGGGTCGACTTTAGCAATCAGCCCCAGCATTTT